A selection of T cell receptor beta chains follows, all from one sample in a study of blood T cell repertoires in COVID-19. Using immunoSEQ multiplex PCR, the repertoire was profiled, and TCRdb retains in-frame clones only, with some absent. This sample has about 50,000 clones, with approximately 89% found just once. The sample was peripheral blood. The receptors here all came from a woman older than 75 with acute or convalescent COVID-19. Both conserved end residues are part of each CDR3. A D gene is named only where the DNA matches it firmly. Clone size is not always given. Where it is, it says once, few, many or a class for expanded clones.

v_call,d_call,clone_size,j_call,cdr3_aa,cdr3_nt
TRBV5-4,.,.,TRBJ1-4,CASSLEGQANEKLFF,TGTGCCAGCAGCTTGGAGGGACAAGCTAATGAAAAACTGTTTTTT
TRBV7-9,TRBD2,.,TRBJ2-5,CASSRTSQETQYF,TGTGCCAGCAGCCGGACTAGTCAAGAGACCCAGTACTTC
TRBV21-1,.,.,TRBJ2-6,CASSKGGTGAGANVLTF,TGTGCCAGCAGCAAAGGAGGGACAGGGGCTGGGGCCAACGTCCTGACTTTC
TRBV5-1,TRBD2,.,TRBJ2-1,CASSPRTSGGNEQFF,TGCGCCAGCAGCCCCCGGACTAGCGGGGGTAATGAGCAGTTCTTC
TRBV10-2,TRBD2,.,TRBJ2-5,CASSERLAGESQETQYF,TGCGCCAGCAGTGAGCGACTAGCGGGGGAATCCCAAGAGACCCAGTACTTC
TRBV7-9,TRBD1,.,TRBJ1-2,CASSQTGTGHGYTF,TGTGCCAGCAGCCAGACCGGGACAGGGCACGGCTACACCTTC
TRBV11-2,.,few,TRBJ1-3,CASSLTRWGRGNTIYF,TGTGCCAGCAGCTTAACGCGGTGGGGCCGGGGAAACACCATATATTTT
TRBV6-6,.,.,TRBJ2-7,CASSYRGSYYEQYF,TGTGCCAGCAGTTACAGAGGGTCCTACTACGAGCAGTACTTC
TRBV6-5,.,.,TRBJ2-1,CASLLGGSYNEQFF,TGTGCCAGTCTCCTGGGGGGCTCCTACAATGAGCAGTTCTTC
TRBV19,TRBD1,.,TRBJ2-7,CASSIDQGARAEQYF,TGTGCCAGTAGTATAGATCAGGGGGCGCGGGCCGAGCAGTACTTC
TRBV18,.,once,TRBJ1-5,CASSRGGRSNQPQHF,TGTGCCAGCTCAAGGGGGGGTAGGAGCAATCAGCCCCAGCATTTT
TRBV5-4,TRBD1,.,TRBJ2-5,CASSLGLGQGLSETQYF,TGTGCCAGCAGCTTAGGGTTGGGACAGGGGTTATCAGAGACCCAGTACTTC
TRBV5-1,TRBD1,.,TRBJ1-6,CASSPGGTGNSPLHF,TGCGCCAGCAGCCCGGGGGGGACAGGGAATTCACCCCTCCACTTT
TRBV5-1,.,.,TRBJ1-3,CASSLSPRGSGNTIYF,TGCGCCAGCAGCCTTAGCCCCAGGGGATCTGGAAACACCATATATTTT
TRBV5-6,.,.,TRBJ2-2,CASSLADGELFF,TGTGCCAGCAGCTTGGCAGACGGGGAGCTGTTTTTT
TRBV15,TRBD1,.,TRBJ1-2,CATSRDGRGNYGYTF,TGTGCCACCAGCAGAGACGGCAGGGGGAACTATGGCTACACCTTC
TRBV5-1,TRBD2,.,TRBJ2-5,CASSPVVAGLTQYF,TGCGCCAGCAGCCCGGTGGTAGCGGGACTTACCCAGTACTTC
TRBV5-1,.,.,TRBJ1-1,CASRAGQNTEAFF,TGCGCCAGCAGGGCAGGGCAAAACACTGAAGCTTTCTTT
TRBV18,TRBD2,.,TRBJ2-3,CASSPGTSGATDTQYF,TGTGCCAGCTCTCCTGGGACTAGCGGGGCCACAGATACGCAGTATTTT
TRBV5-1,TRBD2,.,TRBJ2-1,CASSRGGSAEQFF,TGCGCCAGCTCCCGGGGGGGCTCTGCTGAGCAGTTCTTC
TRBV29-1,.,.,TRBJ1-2,CSVPGTINYGYTF,TGCAGCGTCCCCGGGACAATAAACTATGGCTACACCTTC
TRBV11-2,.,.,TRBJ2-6,CASSLDIGGPFRSGANVLTF,TGTGCCAGCAGCTTAGATATCGGGGGACCTTTCCGCTCTGGGGCCAACGTCCTGACTTTC
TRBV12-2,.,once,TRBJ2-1,CASRLVLAAGGYNEQFF,TGTGCAAGTCGCTTAGTCCTTGCGGCAGGGGGCTACAATGAGCAGTTCTTC
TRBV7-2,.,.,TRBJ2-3,CASSLGLPSTDTQYF,TGTGCCAGCAGCTTAGGCCTACCTAGCACAGATACGCAGTATTTT
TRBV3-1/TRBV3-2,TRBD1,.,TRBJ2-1,CASSPMGQGAYNEQFF,TGTGCCAGCAGCCCAATGGGACAGGGGGCCTACAATGAGCAGTTCTTC
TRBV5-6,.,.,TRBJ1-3,CASSAILTGLGNTIYF,TGTGCCAGCAGCGCCATCTTAACAGGGTTGGGAAACACCATATATTTT